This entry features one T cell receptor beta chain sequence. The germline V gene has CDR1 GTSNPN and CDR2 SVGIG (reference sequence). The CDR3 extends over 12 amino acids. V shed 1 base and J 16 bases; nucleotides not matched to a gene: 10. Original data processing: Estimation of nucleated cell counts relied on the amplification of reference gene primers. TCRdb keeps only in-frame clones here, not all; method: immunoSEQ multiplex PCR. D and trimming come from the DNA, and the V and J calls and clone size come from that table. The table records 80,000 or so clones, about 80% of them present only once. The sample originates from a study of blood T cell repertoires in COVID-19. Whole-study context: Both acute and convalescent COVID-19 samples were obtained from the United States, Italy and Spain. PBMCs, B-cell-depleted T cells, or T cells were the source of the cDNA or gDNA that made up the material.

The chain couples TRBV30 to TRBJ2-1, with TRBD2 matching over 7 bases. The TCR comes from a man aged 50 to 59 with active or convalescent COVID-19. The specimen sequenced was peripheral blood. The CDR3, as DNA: TGTGCCTGGAGTGCTTCCGGGGGGAACGTATTCTTC. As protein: CAWSASGGNVFF.